The count of the clone carrying this T cell receptor beta chain is one. The antigen is not known. The draw of peripheral blood yielded ten milliliters from each donor. The data derive from a study of blood T cells in healthy people across ages. Findings of the study overall: CMV status of donors was not determined, possibly confounding expanded clonotype changes. Whereas aged donors had fewer naive CD4+ cells, long-lived donors had more of them and higher diversity.

A second roughly 6 to 11 cycle PCR used barcoded and J-beta primers. Each cDNA was tagged by a template-switch adaptor containing 12 random nucleotides. TCRdb analysed the 5' RACE reads with MiXCR anew, one entry per CDR3 protein. Counted here are 1,500,000 or so distinct CDR3 sequences, approximately 60% occurring once; the ten biggest clones make up 6.5% to 8%. The V and J ends lost 2 bases and 5 bases, in that order; junction bases with no gene match: 9. From germline, CDR1 is SEHNR and CDR2 FQNEAQ (reference sequence). This CDR3 is built from 16 residues. Sequencing used blood. The sequence was collected from a man aged 18 to 29 in good health. The chain is built from TRBV7-9 and TRBJ2-1, with 7 bases fitting TRBD2. The CDR3: CASSLRASGNNNEQFF. CDR3 sequence (DNA): TGTGCCAGCAGCTTAAGGGCCAGCGGGAACAACAATGAGCAGTTCTTC.